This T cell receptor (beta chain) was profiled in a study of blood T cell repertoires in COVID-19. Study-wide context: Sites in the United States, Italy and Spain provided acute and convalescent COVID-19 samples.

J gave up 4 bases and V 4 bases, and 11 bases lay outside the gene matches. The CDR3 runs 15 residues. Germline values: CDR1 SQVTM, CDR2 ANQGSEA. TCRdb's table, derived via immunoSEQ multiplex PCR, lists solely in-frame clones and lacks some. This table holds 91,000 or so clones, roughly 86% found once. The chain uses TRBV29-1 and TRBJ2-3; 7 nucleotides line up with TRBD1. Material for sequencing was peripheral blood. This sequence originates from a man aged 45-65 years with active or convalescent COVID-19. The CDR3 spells CSVALATGKADTQYF. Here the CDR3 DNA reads TGCAGCGTTGCGTTGGCGACAGGGAAGGCAGATACGCAGTATTTT.